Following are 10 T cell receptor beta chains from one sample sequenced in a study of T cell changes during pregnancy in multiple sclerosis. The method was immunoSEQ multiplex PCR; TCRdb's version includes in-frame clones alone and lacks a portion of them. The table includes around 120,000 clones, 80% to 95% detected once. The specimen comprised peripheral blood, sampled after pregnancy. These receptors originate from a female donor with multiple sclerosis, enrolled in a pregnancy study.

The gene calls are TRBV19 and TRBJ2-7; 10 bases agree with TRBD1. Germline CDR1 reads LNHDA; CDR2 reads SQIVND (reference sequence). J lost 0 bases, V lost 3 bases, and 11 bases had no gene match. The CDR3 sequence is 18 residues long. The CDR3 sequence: CASSMGRGTGESSYEQYF. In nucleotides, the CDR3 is TGTGCCAGTAGTATGGGACGAGGGACAGGGGAGAGCTCCTACGAGCAGTACTTC.

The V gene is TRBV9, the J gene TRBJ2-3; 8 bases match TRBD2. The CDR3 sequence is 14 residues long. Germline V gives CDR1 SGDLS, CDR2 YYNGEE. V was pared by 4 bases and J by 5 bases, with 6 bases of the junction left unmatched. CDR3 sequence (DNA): TGTGCCAGCAGCCCGGGGGGGGAGGAAGATACGCAGTATTTT. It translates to CASSPGGEEDTQYF.

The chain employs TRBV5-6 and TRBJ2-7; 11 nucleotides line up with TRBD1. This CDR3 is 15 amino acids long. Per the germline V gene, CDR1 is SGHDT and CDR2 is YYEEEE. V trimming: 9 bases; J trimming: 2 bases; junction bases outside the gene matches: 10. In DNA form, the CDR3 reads TGTGCCACCGACGAGGGACAGGGGGGCCCCTACGAGCAGTACTTC. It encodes CATDEGQGGPYEQYF.

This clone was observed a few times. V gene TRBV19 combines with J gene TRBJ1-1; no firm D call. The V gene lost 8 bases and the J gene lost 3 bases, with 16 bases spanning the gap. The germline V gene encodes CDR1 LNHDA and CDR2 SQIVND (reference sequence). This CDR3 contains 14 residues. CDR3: CASGYELADTEAFF. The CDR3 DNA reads TGTGCCAGTGGTTACGAGCTCGCGGACACTGAAGCTTTCTTT. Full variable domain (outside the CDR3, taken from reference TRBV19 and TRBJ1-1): DGGITQSPKYLFRKEGQNVTLSCEQNLNHDAMYWYRQDPGQGLRLIYYSQIVNDFQKGDIAEGYSVSREKKESFPLTVTSAQKNPTAFYLCASGYELADTEAFFGQGTRLTVV.

The CDR3 here is CASSRGGAAQFF. CDR3 bases: TGTGCCAGCAGCCGCGGGGGGGCCGCGCAGTTCTTC. The chain couples TRBV7-6 to TRBJ2-1, with TRBD2 identical over 9 bases. The trim removed 5 bases at V and 12 bases at J, leaving 5 bases unmatched. Germline CDR1 is SGHVS and CDR2 is FNYEAQ. The length of the CDR3 is 12 residues.

DNA of the CDR3: TGTGCCAGCAGCCAACGGACAGGGAACACTGAAGCTTTCTTT. Its protein product is CASSQRTGNTEAFF. The chain recombines TRBV14 with TRBJ1-1, with 7 bases that match TRBD1. The CDR3 extends over 14 amino acids. V shed 2 bases, J shed 1 base, and the junction held 1 base outside the gene matches. Germline V gene sequence: CDR1 SGHDN, CDR2 FVKESK. Variable domain in full (rest from reference TRBV14 and TRBJ1-1): EAGVTQFPSHSVIEKGQTVTLRCDPISGHDNLYWYRRVMGKEIKFLLHFVKESKQDESGMPNNRFLAERTGGTYSTLKVQPAELEDSGVYFCASSQRTGNTEAFFGQGTRLTVV.

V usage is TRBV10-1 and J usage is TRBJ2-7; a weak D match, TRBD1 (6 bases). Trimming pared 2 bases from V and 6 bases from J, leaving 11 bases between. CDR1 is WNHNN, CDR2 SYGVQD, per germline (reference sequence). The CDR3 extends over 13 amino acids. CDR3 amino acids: CASSEAGVGEQYF. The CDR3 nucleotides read TGCGCCAGCAGTGAGGCAGGGGTCGGCGAGCAGTACTTC.

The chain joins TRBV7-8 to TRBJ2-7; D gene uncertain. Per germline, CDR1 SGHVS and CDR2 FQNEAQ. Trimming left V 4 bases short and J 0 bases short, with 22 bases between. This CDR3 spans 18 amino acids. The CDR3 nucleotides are TGTGCCAGCAGCTCGTTTCCCGACTCGATTACTTCCTCCTACGAGCAGTACTTC. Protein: CASSSFPDSITSSYEQYF.

CDR3 protein: CASSYPGTSEAFF. The CDR3 DNA is TGTGCCAGCAGTTACCCTGGGACTTCTGAAGCTTTCTTT. V is TRBV6-5 and J is TRBJ1-1; D is possibly TRBD1 (5 bases). Germline-derived CDR1 and CDR2 are MNHEY and SVGAGI. This CDR3 comprises 13 residues. V was pared by 2 bases and J by 6 bases, with 10 bases between.

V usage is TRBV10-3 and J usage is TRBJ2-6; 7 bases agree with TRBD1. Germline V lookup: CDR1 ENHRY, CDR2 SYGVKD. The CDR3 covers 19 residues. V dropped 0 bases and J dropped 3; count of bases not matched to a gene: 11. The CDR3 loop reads CAISESTGTATGGANVLTF. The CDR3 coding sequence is TGTGCCATCAGTGAGTCGACCGGGACAGCGACCGGTGGGGCCAACGTCCTGACTTTC.